Given below is one T cell receptor (beta chain) in context. This sample was included in a study of blood T cell repertoires in COVID-19. Study information: Acute and convalescent COVID-19 specimens originated in the United States, Italy and Spain. PBMCs, B-cell-depleted T cells, or T cells provided the cDNA or gDNA that made up the material.

CDR1 and CDR2 (germline): LNHDA, SQIVND (reference sequence). With 8 bases removed from V and 0 bases from J, the gap between germline ends came to 8 bases. The CDR3 length is 13 residues. The authors' processing: Amplification of reference gene primers provided the estimated nucleated cell counts. This table comes from immunoSEQ multiplex PCR, and its TCRdb copy is limited to in-frame clones, with some not included. V and J calls and clone size follow that table, whereas D and trimming were derived from the DNA. The data contain about 220,000 clones, more than 70% of them singletons. The V call is TRBV19, the J call TRBJ1-5, with D uncertain. The sequenced sample was peripheral blood. The receptor was isolated from a woman at least 80 years old with acute or convalescent COVID-19. In nucleotides, the CDR3 is TGTGCCAGTGCCCACACTAGCAATCAGCCCCAGCATTTT. Residues: CASAHTSNQPQHF. The full variable domain, completed using reference TRBV19 and TRBJ1-5, is DGGITQSPKYLFRKEGQNVTLSCEQNLNHDAMYWYRQDPGQGLRLIYYSQIVNDFQKGDIAEGYSVSREKKESFPLTVTSAQKNPTAFYLCASAHTSNQPQHFGDGTRLSIL.